These 2 T cell receptor beta chains came from one sample sequenced in a study of T cell responses to AZD1222 COVID-19 vaccine. The method was immunoSEQ multiplex PCR; TCRdb's version includes in-frame clones alone and lacks a portion of them. The sample has roughly 80,000 clones; 75% to 95% are singletons. The sequences come from peripheral blood, collected on day 0 of MenACWY control vaccination. These receptors were collected from an adult in good health.

This clone was observed a few times. The CDR3 DNA reads TGTGCCAGCAGCCAGACCCTCCCATCGACTAGCGGGAGTATGGTAGATACGCAGTATTTT. Its protein product is CASSQTLPSTSGSMVDTQYF. The chain is built from TRBV6-6 and TRBJ2-3; TRBD2 aligns across 12 bases. CDR3 size: 20 residues. Germline CDR1 reads MNHNY; CDR2 reads SVGAGI (reference sequence). With 6 bases clipped from V and 5 bases from J, the junction kept 21 bases outside the gene matches.

The V call is TRBV2, the J call TRBJ2-7; D unclear. There are 10 residues in the CDR3. V gave up 8 bases and J gave up 5 bases, with 7 bases separating them. Germline-derived CDR1 and CDR2 are SNHLY and FYNNEI. The CDR3 DNA reads TGTGCCAGCCGGGTAAACGAGCAGTACTTC. Translating gives CASRVNEQYF.